Below, 25 T cell receptor beta chains from the same sample are listed, as sequenced in a study of CD4 and CD8 cells across lung adenocarcinoma regions. TCRdb reanalysed the PCR reads using MiXCR and keeps one entry per CDR3 protein. The data show over 3,000 distinct CDR3 sequences, with roughly 67% seen just once and around 18% held by the top ten. The specimen sequenced was CD8+ T cells from the margin of a lung tumor. These receptors all come from a female donor with lung adenocarcinoma. The CD4 and CD8 labels of this study may be unreliable.

Worth noting for this clonotype: This is likely a read error, given that the CDR3 carries no conserved phenylalanine or tryptophan at its end. The DNA is left out, because the CDR3 cannot be placed on it with certainty; the CDR3 is given as TCRdb lists it. The chain employs TRBV22-1 and TRBJ1-2. TRBV22-1 is described as a pseudogene. The CDR3 has 9 amino acids, counting both end residues. The CDR3 loop is CPGIGREHV.

The chain joins TRBV11-1 to TRBJ2-1; 11 bases are a match to TRBD2. This CDR3 is 18 amino acids long. Germline CDR1 and CDR2: SGHAT and FQDESV (reference sequence). V lost 0 bases, J lost 7 bases, and 11 bases stayed unmatched. DNA for the CDR3: TGTGCCAGCAGCTTAGCACTACTAGCGGGAGACACGGGGAATGAGCAGTTCTTC. This gives the protein CASSLALLAGDTGNEQFF. Variable domain in full (rest from reference TRBV11-1 and TRBJ2-1): EAEVAQSPRYKITEKSQAVAFWCDPISGHATLYWYRQILGQGPELLVQFQDESVVDDSQLPKDRFSAERLKGVDSTLKIQPAELGDSAMYLCASSLALLAGDTGNEQFFGPGTRLTVL.

V is TRBV10-2 and J is TRBJ2-3, with 8 bases lining up with TRBD2. The DNA end is a closer match to TRBJ2-7, so the J assignment may be wrong. The germline gives CDR1 WSHSY, CDR2 SAAADI. The CDR3 has 14 amino acids. CDR3 coding DNA: TGCGCGGGCAGCGGGGGCCGTGCTACAGATACGCAGTACTTC. This sequence encodes CAGSGGRATDTQYF.

Only a few counts were recorded for this clonotype. This rearrangement joins TRBV6-5 to TRBJ2-5; D unclear. The CDR3 runs to 16 residues. V was cut by 0 bases and J by 1 base, with 12 bases left in between. The germline V gene has CDR1 MNHEY and CDR2 SVGAGI. The DNA for the CDR3 is TGTGCCAGCAGTTACTCGAGTGTTTCGGGCCAAGAGACCCAGTACTTC. Amino acids: CASSYSSVSGQETQYF.

The chain is built from TRBV12-3 or TRBV12-4 and TRBJ2-1; the D is unclear. Trimming took 3 bases from V and 9 from J, leaving 12 bases between them. The CDR3 runs to 13 residues. CDR3: CASSLKETSEQFF. The CDR3 DNA sequence: TGTGCCAGCAGTTTGAAGGAAACGAGTGAGCAGTTCTTC.

The gene calls are TRBV6-1 and TRBJ1-1, with 10 bases that match TRBD1. The germline V gene has CDR1 MNHNS and CDR2 SASEGT. The CDR3 has 14 residues. V was pared by 3 bases and J by 3 bases, with 1 base of the junction left unmatched. CDR3 sequence: CASSEDRGDTEAFF. In nucleotides, the CDR3 is TGTGCCAGCAGTGAGGACAGGGGGGACACTGAAGCTTTCTTT.

The chain couples TRBV6-1 to TRBJ2-1; weak D call: TRBD2 (5 bases). CDR1 and CDR2 from the germline V gene are MNHNS and SASEGT. The CDR3 runs 12 residues. Trimming cost V 7 bases and J 1 base, with 5 bases left between them. The CDR3 coding sequence is TGTGCCAGCAAGCGGTCCTACAATGAGCAGTTCTTC. Translating it yields CASKRSYNEQFF.

V is TRBV10-1 and J is TRBJ2-1; 8 nucleotides line up with TRBD2. J lost 6 bases, V lost 0 bases, and 10 bases had no gene match. Germline values: CDR1 WNHNN, CDR2 SYGVQD (reference sequence). The CDR3 spans 17 residues. The CDR3 loop reads CASSESNGLAGLNEQFF. DNA for the CDR3: TGCGCCAGCAGTGAGTCGAACGGTCTAGCGGGCCTCAATGAGCAGTTCTTC.

The CDR3: CASSLRQGPMNTEAFF. Here the CDR3 DNA reads TGTGCCAGCAGTCTTAGACAGGGGCCTATGAACACTGAAGCTTTCTTT. The chain links TRBV11-1 to TRBJ1-1, with 8 positions matching TRBD1. After removal of 6 bases from V and 0 bases from J, the junction contained 9 bases not matched to a gene. The CDR3 spans 16 residues. The germline CDR1 and CDR2 sequences are SGHAT and FQDESV (reference sequence).

By proportion, this clonotype is medium-sized. The chain recombines TRBV12-2 with TRBJ2-1; TRBD2 is taken as the D call from the table, unchecked against the DNA. TRBV12-2 is a known pseudogene. The CDR3 is 16 residues long. The DNA for the CDR3 is TGTGCAAGTCGCTTCCCCGGGACTAGCGGACGAAATGAGCAGTTCTTC. This sequence encodes CASRFPGTSGRNEQFF.

V gene TRBV6-1 combines with J gene TRBJ2-1, with 13 bases aligning to TRBD2. The CDR3 length is 16 residues. V shed 6 bases and J 3 bases; nucleotides not matched to a gene: 5. Germline CDR1 MNHNS, CDR2 SASEGT. CDR3 region: CASRDTSGGGYNEQFF. DNA for the CDR3: TGTGCCAGCAGAGACACTAGCGGGGGGGGCTACAATGAGCAGTTCTTC.

The chain links TRBV6-5 to TRBJ2-3; D may be TRBD2 (7 bases). The V end was cut by 0 bases, the J end by 1 base, with 11 bases between. The CDR3 spans 16 residues. Germline V CDR1 and CDR2: MNHEY, SVGAGI. This chain's CDR3 is CASSYSGGPGTDTQYF. Here the CDR3 DNA reads TGTGCCAGCAGTTACTCGGGGGGGCCTGGCACAGATACGCAGTATTTT.

V is TRBV4-1 and J is TRBJ1-2; D perhaps matches TRBD1 (6 bases). V was clipped by 0 bases and J by 8 bases, with 19 bases between them. Germline CDR1 is MGHRA and CDR2 is YSYEKL. The CDR3 length is 16 residues. The DNA of the CDR3 is TGCGCCAGCAGCCAAGACGACCCCAGGGGCCCTTCCGGCTACACCTTC. Amino acids: CASSQDDPRGPSGYTF.

By sample share, this clonotype is large. The V gene is TRBV6-5, the J gene TRBJ1-1; D is uncertain. V lost 2 bases, J lost 0 bases, and 19 bases lay in between. In germline, CDR1 is MNHEY, CDR2 SVGAGI. The CDR3 is made up of 18 amino acids. The CDR3 sequence: CASSYDGFPGLMNTEAFF. CDR3 sequence (DNA): TGTGCCAGCAGTTACGACGGCTTCCCCGGATTGATGAACACTGAAGCTTTCTTT.

The rearrangement uses TRBV6-1 and TRBJ2-3, with D maybe TRBD2 (5 bases). The CDR3 runs 16 residues. CDR1 is MNHNS, CDR2 SASEGT, per germline. Trimming removed 2 bases at V and 0 bases at J, with 12 bases between. The CDR3 spells CASSEILAGSTDTQYF. CDR3 nucleotide sequence: TGTGCCAGCAGTGAAATTCTAGCAGGTAGCACAGATACGCAGTATTTT.

The rearrangement joins TRBV6-1 to TRBJ1-4; 7 bases align to TRBD1. This CDR3 is built from 17 residues. Germline trimming cut 7 bases from V and 8 bases from J; bases unmatched to any gene: 19. Per the germline V gene, CDR1 is MNHNS and CDR2 is SASEGT. The CDR3: CASTPWAGGNVREKLFF. In nucleotides, the CDR3 is TGTGCCAGCACCCCATGGGCAGGGGGTAATGTTAGGGAAAAACTGTTTTTT.

The V and J genes are TRBV6-1 and TRBJ1-5; D gene ambiguous. Germline CDR1 reads MNHNS; CDR2 reads SASEGT. The V gene lost 7 bases and the J gene lost 9 bases, with 19 bases spanning the gap. This CDR3 is 14 amino acids long. This chain's CDR3 is CASTNGPRYSPQHF. In DNA form, the CDR3 reads TGTGCCAGCACCAACGGACCGCGCTACTCGCCCCAGCATTTT.

This chain connects TRBV11-2 to TRBJ2-4, with 8 bases aligning to TRBD2. The DNA end lines up better with TRBJ2-7; the J call may be wrong. Germline values: CDR1 SGHAT, CDR2 FQNNGV. CDR3 length equals 14 residues. The CDR3 bases are TGTGCCAGCAGCGTCCAGCGGGAGATGGACGAGCAGTACTTC. Amino acids: CASSVQREMDEQYF.

V usage is TRBV15 and J usage is TRBJ1-1, with 7 bases that match TRBD1. CDR1 is LNHNV and CDR2 is YYDKDF in the germline V gene (reference sequence). The CDR3 contains 13 residues. Trimming cost V 9 bases and J 5 bases; bases outside gene matches: 9. CDR3: CATRTTGMTEAFF. The CDR3, as DNA: TGTGCCACTAGAACGACAGGGATGACTGAAGCTTTCTTT.

V gene TRBV7-9 combines with J gene TRBJ2-1; D may be TRBD1 (7 bases). The better agreement between TRBJ2-7 and the DNA end casts doubt on the J call. Germline-derived CDR1 and CDR2 are SEHNR and FQNEAQ (reference sequence). This CDR3 has 16 residues. CDR3 residues: CASSLAQGGARYEQYF. The CDR3 DNA reads as TGTGCCAGCAGCTTAGCGCAGGGGGGAGCCCGCTACGAGCAGTACTTC.

This chain joins TRBV12-3 or TRBV12-4 and TRBJ2-5, with D perhaps matching TRBD2 (5 bases). Trimming stripped 8 bases from V and 6 bases from J, with 19 bases between. The CDR3 covers 14 residues. The CDR3 region is CASRPGGSAQTQYF. The CDR3 region has the DNA TGTGCCAGCCGGCCGGGCGGGTCGGCGCAGACCCAGTACTTC.

This clonotype was observed a handful of times. This chain connects TRBV6-1 to TRBJ2-5, with 7 nucleotides matching TRBD1. This CDR3 comprises 15 residues. Germline values: CDR1 MNHNS, CDR2 SASEGT. V lost 6 bases to trimming and J lost 11 bases; unmatched junction nucleotides: 18. For the CDR3, the DNA is TGTGCCAGCAGGAGTGAACAGGGGTCGGGTTGGGAGCAGTACTTC. The encoded protein is CASRSEQGSGWEQYF.

The chain employs TRBV6-1 and TRBJ2-5; 11 positions match TRBD2. The J call may be faulty, since TRBJ2-7 better matches the DNA end. This CDR3 is built from 19 residues. Germline V lookup: CDR1 MNHNS, CDR2 SASEGT. The CDR3 is CASTGRDRRLAGFVYEQYF. CDR3 nucleotides: TGTGCCAGCACCGGCAGGGACAGACGACTAGCGGGGTTCGTCTACGAGCAGTACTTC.

This clonotype appeared once. Its ends do not fully match the called genes, so a read error is possible. The chain uses TRBV6-1 and TRBJ2-1, with D tentatively TRBD1 (6 bases). Looked up from germline, CDR1 is MNHNS and CDR2 is SASEGT. The CDR3 extends over 14 amino acids. CDR3 amino acids: CASSEGHLHNEQFF. In DNA form, the CDR3 reads TGTGCCAGCAGTGAGGGACACCTACACAATGAGCAGTTTTTC.

There are a few counts of this clonotype. The chain couples TRBV6-1 to TRBJ2-3; D uncertain. The CDR3 is made up of 15 amino acids. V was clipped by 5 bases and J by 1 base, with 13 bases between them. CDR1 and CDR2 (germline): MNHNS, SASEGT. The CDR3 loop reads CASSRQPWGTDTQYF. In DNA form, the CDR3 reads TGTGCCAGCAGTCGCCAGCCCTGGGGCACAGATACGCAGTATTTT.